One and the same sample provided the 8 T cell receptor beta chains below, sequenced in a study of cytomegalovirus exposure and HLA in healthy donors. Both 60 Vbeta primers and 13 Jbeta primers went into the PCR. Data came from immunoSEQ multiplex PCR; TCRdb stores just in-frame clones and leaves some out. The sample records under 150,000 clones, approximately 64% being singletons. Specimen: PBMCs. The receptors shown here come from a woman aged 40 to 50 in good health and CMV-seronegative.

This chain uses TRBV7-3 with TRBJ2-1; D might be TRBD2 (6 bases). The V and J ends lost 4 bases and 4 bases respectively, with 14 bases between them. The CDR3 runs 15 residues. Germline V gene lookup returns CDR1 SGHTA and CDR2 FQGTGA. CDR3 in DNA: TGTGCCAGCAGCTCCGGGACTGGGGAGTACAATGAGCAGTTCTTC. This codes for CASSSGTGEYNEQFF.

This chain joins TRBV28 and TRBJ1-1; tentatively, D is TRBD1 (5 bases). Germline V CDR1 and CDR2: MDHEN, SYDVKM. The CDR3 has 15 amino acids. V lost 1 base and J 3 bases, leaving 12 bases between the germline ends. The CDR3 region has the DNA TGTGCCAGCAGTTTATTGCAGGGTGGGGACACTGAAGCTTTCTTT. It is translated as CASSLLQGGDTEAFF.

This chain links TRBV14 with TRBJ1-2, with a tentative D call TRBD1 (5 bases). The CDR3 sequence is 15 residues long. V was pared by 4 bases and J by 8 bases, with 20 bases between. Germline values: CDR1 SGHDN, CDR2 FVKESK. The CDR3 DNA sequence: TGTGCCAGCAGCCCTAGAGGCAGGGCCGCGTGGGGCTACACCTTC. Protein: CASSPRGRAAWGYTF.

This sequence joins TRBV12-2 and TRBJ1-5; the listed D gene, TRBD1, was not tested against the DNA. TRBV12-2 is a pseudogene segment. The CDR3 has 13 residues. CDR3 in DNA: TGTGCAAGTCGCGACAGGGGGGTGCAGCCCCAGCATTTT. Protein product: CASRDRGVQPQHF.

This clone came up once. CDR3 protein: CASSMGDRASFEAFF. In nucleotides, the CDR3 is TGTGCCAGTAGTATGGGGGACAGGGCCAGCTTTGAAGCTTTCTTT. The chain joins TRBV19 to TRBJ1-1; 9 bases agree with TRBD1. The CDR3 loop spans 15 amino acids. Germline CDR1 and CDR2: LNHDA and SQIVND (reference sequence). Germline trimming cut 3 bases from V and 7 bases from J; bases unmatched to any gene: 9.

This clone was detected only a few times. The CDR3 here is CASSLDTGLNTEAFF. The CDR3 DNA follows: TGTGCCAGCAGCTTAGATACGGGGTTGAACACTGAAGCTTTCTTT. The rearrangement uses TRBV7-6 and TRBJ1-1; D unresolved. Germline loops: CDR1 SGHVS, CDR2 FNYEAQ. V lost 1 base, J lost 0 bases, and 9 bases lay in between. The CDR3 runs to 15 residues.

The genes are TRBV5-6 and TRBJ2-7, with TRBD2 matching 11 bases. The length of the CDR3 is 18 residues. Germline values: CDR1 SGHDT, CDR2 YYEEEE. Trimming at V came to 0 bases and at J to 2 bases, leaving 10 bases not matched to a gene. CDR3 loop: CASSLGGNSGGAPYEQYF. For the CDR3, the DNA is TGTGCCAGCAGCTTGGGGGGTAATAGCGGGGGGGCCCCCTACGAGCAGTACTTC.

This clone was seen more than once but under ten times. The chain links TRBV30 to TRBJ2-1; D possibly corresponds to TRBD2 (6 bases). V was shortened by 0 bases and J by 10 bases, with 10 bases between the two germline ends. Germline V gene data show CDR1 as GTSNPN and CDR2 as SVGIG (reference sequence). The CDR3 contains 12 residues. The CDR3 nucleotides are TGTGCCTGGAGTGTACAGCTAGCGGAGCAGTTCTTC. It encodes CAWSVQLAEQFF.